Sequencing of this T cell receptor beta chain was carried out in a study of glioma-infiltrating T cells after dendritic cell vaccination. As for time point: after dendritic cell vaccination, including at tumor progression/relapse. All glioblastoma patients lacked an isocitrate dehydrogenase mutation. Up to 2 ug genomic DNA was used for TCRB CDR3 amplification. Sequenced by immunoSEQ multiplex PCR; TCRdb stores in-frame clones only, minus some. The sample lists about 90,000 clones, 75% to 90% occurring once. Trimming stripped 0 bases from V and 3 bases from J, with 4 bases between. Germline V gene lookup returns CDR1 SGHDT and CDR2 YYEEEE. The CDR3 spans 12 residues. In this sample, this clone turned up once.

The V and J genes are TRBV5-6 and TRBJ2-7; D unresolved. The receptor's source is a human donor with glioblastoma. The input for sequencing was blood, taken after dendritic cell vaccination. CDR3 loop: CASSLDNYEQYF. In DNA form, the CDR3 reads TGTGCCAGCAGCTTGGACAACTACGAGCAGTACTTC.